The clone carrying this T cell receptor (beta chain) has only one observation. CDR3 size: 14 residues. Trimming shortened V by 0 bases and J by 4 bases, and 10 bases separated the two germline ends. Germline V gene data show CDR1 as SGDLS and CDR2 as YYNGEE. The data stem from a study of blood T cell repertoires in COVID-19. Participants were aged roughly 18 to 90 years, lived in roughly 25 US areas, and enrolled virtually. Donors in Cohort 3 counted as recovered after two negative PCRs, clearance, or symptom resolution. Per the original data handling: Reference gene primer amplification yielded estimated nucleated cell counts. Clones were sequenced by immunoSEQ multiplex PCR, and TCRdb holds only the in-frame ones, with some missing. V and J calls and clone size are as listed in that table; D and trimming were resolved from the DNA. The table includes about 200,000 clones, approximately 84% detected once.

The receptor was derived from a man aged 40-55 years who had recovered from COVID-19. V is TRBV9 and J is TRBJ1-1; possibly TRBD1 for D (5 bases). The sample was PBMCs or T cells enriched from blood (not recorded which). The CDR3 DNA follows: TGTGCCAGCAGCGTAGGGGGGGAGGGCACTGAAGCTTTCTTT. Encoded protein: CASSVGGEGTEAFF.